This T cell receptor (beta chain) originates from a study of cytomegalovirus exposure and HLA in healthy donors. V shed 5 bases and J shed 2 bases, with 18 bases lying between them. There are 16 residues in the CDR3. The germline V gene has CDR1 PRHDT and CDR2 FYEKMQ (reference sequence). Regarding the study as a whole: An analysis was carried out later, and it reportedly showed fewer N-insertions in an Asian-associated ancestry cluster than the approximately 610-donor mean.

As to this clone: What it binds is not known.

Both 60 Vbeta primers and 13 Jbeta primers went into the PCR. Methods used by the authors: Roughly 10 million shared chains were among roughly 81 million unique TCR beta chains counted in a later analysis. Sequencing used immunoSEQ multiplex PCR; TCRdb keeps in-frame clones, though not all of them. The D gene and trimming were derived from the DNA, and the V and J assignments and clone size from that table. The data contain around 120,000 clones, over 60% of them seen just once; the ten biggest clones take up 2.5% to 3%. The chain combines TRBV13 with TRBJ1-2, with D tentatively TRBD1 (6 bases). The sequence was obtained from a woman aged 40-49 years in good health and CMV-seropositive. Sequencing used PBMCs. CDR3 DNA sequence: TGTGCCAGCAGCCCCCGTGCAGGGGCGACGAACTATGGCTACACCTTC. Translation gives CASSPRAGATNYGYTF.